The T cell receptor (beta chain) under discussion was sequenced for a study of T cell responses to AZD1222 COVID-19 vaccine. Germline lookup yields CDR1 MNHNS and CDR2 SASEGT. V lost 0 bases, J lost 5 bases, and 20 bases lay in between. The CDR3 spans 17 residues. Study-level results: Rises in breadth and depth of Spike-specific TCRs came after two AZD1222 doses. Only a handful of AZD1222 recipients were seropositive at baseline. White British donors predominated, females outnumbered males, and clonal diversity was possibly underestimated.

The repertoire was sequenced with immunoSEQ multiplex PCR; TCRdb's copy has only in-frame clones and lacks some. The sample carries fewer than 120,000 clones, 92% recorded once. Only a few counts were recorded for this clone. Its cognate antigen is unknown. The V gene is TRBV6-1, the J gene TRBJ2-7, with D perhaps given as TRBD1 or TRBD2 (5 bases each). The TCR originated in an adult in good health. The material was peripheral blood, obtained on day 0 of AZD1222 vaccination. The CDR3 loop reads CASSEASSGPRINEQYF. In DNA form, the CDR3 reads TGTGCCAGCAGTGAAGCGAGTTCGGGACCGAGAATCAACGAGCAGTACTTC.